These T cell receptor beta chains were read from a single sample in a study of CD8 T cells in ankylosing spondylitis. Each CDR3 protein gets one entry after TCRdb re-called the 5' RACE reads with MiXCR. This sample has around 130,000 distinct CDR3 sequences, with 15% to 20% found just once. The source material was blood, either unsorted or a sorted T cell fraction (not recorded which). Receptors originate from a male donor with ankylosing spondylitis. The CDR3 runs from the conserved cysteine through the conserved F or W. Fields, in order: CDR3 DNA, CDR3 protein, clone size, V gene, J gene, D gene. A D gene is named only where the DNA matches it firmly. Clone size is shown for a subset of rows, as once, few, many or a class of expanded clone.

cdr3_nt: TGTGCCAGCAGGGGTCCTAACTATGGCTACACCTTC
cdr3_aa: CASRGPNYGYTF
clone_size: -
v_call: TRBV27
j_call: TRBJ1-2
d_call: -

cdr3_nt: TGTGCCAGCAGTTTACGGACAGGGGCGGGTTCACCCCTCCACTTT
cdr3_aa: CASSLRTGAGSPLHF
clone_size: -
v_call: TRBV27
j_call: TRBJ1-6
d_call: TRBD1

cdr3_nt: TGTGCCAGCAGTGAAGCCGGGCGGGGCCCCTACAATGAGCAGTTCTTC
cdr3_aa: CASSEAGRGPYNEQFF
clone_size: -
v_call: TRBV2
j_call: TRBJ2-1
d_call: -

cdr3_nt: TGTGCCAGCAGTTTAAGGTGGGACACCGACATCCAAACTAATGAAAAACTGTTTTTT
cdr3_aa: CASSLRWDTDIQTNEKLFF
clone_size: few
v_call: TRBV27
j_call: TRBJ1-4
d_call: -

cdr3_nt: TGTGCCAGCAGCCCCCGGGACCGTACCACAGATACGCAGTATTTT
cdr3_aa: CASSPRDRTTDTQYF
clone_size: -
v_call: TRBV11-3
j_call: TRBJ2-3
d_call: -

cdr3_nt: TGCAGTGCTGGGCTGGGTGAGCAGTTCTTC
cdr3_aa: CSAGLGEQFF
clone_size: -
v_call: TRBV20-1
j_call: TRBJ2-1
d_call: -

cdr3_nt: TGTGCCAGCAGCATCTTAACCAGCTCCTACGAGCAGTACTTC
cdr3_aa: CASSILTSSYEQYF
clone_size: -
v_call: TRBV11-1
j_call: TRBJ2-7
d_call: -

cdr3_nt: TGTGCCAGCAGCCGAACCCTACTAGCGCACCTGAGCACAGATACGCAGTATTTT
cdr3_aa: CASSRTLLAHLSTDTQYF
clone_size: -
v_call: TRBV27
j_call: TRBJ2-3
d_call: TRBD2

cdr3_nt: TGCAGTGCTAGGTTCCCGAGGAAGGACTATGGCTACACCTTC
cdr3_aa: CSARFPRKDYGYTF
clone_size: few
v_call: TRBV20-1
j_call: TRBJ1-2
d_call: -

cdr3_nt: TGTGTCAGCAGCCGTGGCCCACAGAAGAATTCACCCCTCCACTTT
cdr3_aa: CVSSRGPQKNSPLHF
clone_size: -
v_call: TRBV7-2
j_call: TRBJ1-6
d_call: -

cdr3_nt: TGTGCCATCAGTGGGAAACAGGGGAACACTGAAGCTTTCTTT
cdr3_aa: CAISGKQGNTEAFF
clone_size: -
v_call: TRBV10-3
j_call: TRBJ1-1
d_call: -

cdr3_nt: TGTGCCAGCAGAAAGGGTAACTATGGCTACACCTTC
cdr3_aa: CASRKGNYGYTF
clone_size: -
v_call: TRBV27
j_call: TRBJ1-2
d_call: -

cdr3_nt: TGTGCCAGCAGCCACACCCGAACCTTCTACGAGCAGTACTTC
cdr3_aa: CASSHTRTFYEQYF
clone_size: few
v_call: TRBV7-8
j_call: TRBJ2-7
d_call: -

cdr3_nt: TGTGCCAGCAGTTATGGACCGCCGGTAACCGGCTACACCTTC
cdr3_aa: CASSYGPPVTGYTF
clone_size: many
v_call: TRBV6-5
j_call: TRBJ1-2
d_call: -

cdr3_nt: TGTGCCAGCATATCAAATGAGCAGTTCTTC
cdr3_aa: CASISNEQFF
clone_size: few
v_call: TRBV2
j_call: TRBJ2-1
d_call: -

cdr3_nt: TGTGCCAGTAGTATATATTTGCGCGCGGAGACCCAGTACTTC
cdr3_aa: CASSIYLRAETQYF
clone_size: -
v_call: TRBV19
j_call: TRBJ2-5
d_call: -

cdr3_nt: TGTGCCAGCAGTTCTCCCCTCGAGGGAGCGGGAGGGCCAGATACGCAGTATTTT
cdr3_aa: CASSSPLEGAGGPDTQYF
clone_size: -
v_call: TRBV28
j_call: TRBJ2-3
d_call: TRBD2

cdr3_nt: TGTGCCAGCAGGGAGACAGGGGGCCCTGAAGCTTTCTTT
cdr3_aa: CASRETGGPEAFF
clone_size: -
v_call: TRBV28
j_call: TRBJ1-1
d_call: TRBD1

cdr3_nt: TGTGCCAGCAGTTTATCGGCAGGGGCTAATTCACCCCTCCACTTT
cdr3_aa: CASSLSAGANSPLHF
clone_size: -
v_call: TRBV27
j_call: TRBJ1-6
d_call: -

cdr3_nt: TGTGCCAGCACCATGGGCGGGGGGAATGAGCAGTTCTTC
cdr3_aa: CASTMGGGNEQFF
clone_size: few
v_call: TRBV7-9
j_call: TRBJ2-1
d_call: TRBD2

cdr3_nt: TGTGCCAGCAGCCCATCGACTAGGCTCAAATACAATGAGCAGTTCTTC
cdr3_aa: CASSPSTRLKYNEQFF
clone_size: few
v_call: TRBV7-3
j_call: TRBJ2-1
d_call: -

cdr3_nt: TGTGCCAGCAGTTACTCGAGGTATCAGGGGCTTTTCACAGATACGCAGTATTTT
cdr3_aa: CASSYSRYQGLFTDTQYF
clone_size: -
v_call: TRBV6-5
j_call: TRBJ2-3
d_call: -

cdr3_nt: TGTGCCACCAGCATGGACAGGGGCTACAATGAGCAGTTCTTC
cdr3_aa: CATSMDRGYNEQFF
clone_size: -
v_call: TRBV15
j_call: TRBJ2-1
d_call: TRBD1

cdr3_nt: TGTGCCAGCAGCGCCGGGACAGGGATGTATGGCTACACCTTC
cdr3_aa: CASSAGTGMYGYTF
clone_size: medium-sized
v_call: TRBV9
j_call: TRBJ1-2
d_call: TRBD1

cdr3_nt: TGTGGCGCAGCACGAGGGGATACGCAGTATTTT
cdr3_aa: CGAARGDTQYF
clone_size: -
v_call: TRBV12-3/TRBV12-4
j_call: TRBJ2-3
d_call: -

cdr3_nt: TGTGCCAGCAGCTTCGGCAGGGCACCTCCCAATGAGCAGTTCTTC
cdr3_aa: CASSFGRAPPNEQFF
clone_size: few
v_call: TRBV7-9
j_call: TRBJ2-1
d_call: -

cdr3_nt: TGCGCCAGCAGCCACGATGACAGGGAGAAAGCTTTCTTT
cdr3_aa: CASSHDDREKAFF
clone_size: -
v_call: TRBV4-1
j_call: TRBJ1-1
d_call: TRBD1

cdr3_nt: TGCAGCGTCGGACGGGACACTGAAGCTTTCTTT
cdr3_aa: CSVGRDTEAFF
clone_size: -
v_call: TRBV29-1
j_call: TRBJ1-1
d_call: -

cdr3_nt: TGCAGCGTTGAGCAGGACAGGGCCGGCGGGGAGCTGTTTTTT
cdr3_aa: CSVEQDRAGGELFF
clone_size: -
v_call: TRBV29-1
j_call: TRBJ2-2
d_call: TRBD1

cdr3_nt: TGTGCCAGCAGCTCCGTTGGGCGGGCTTTCTTT
cdr3_aa: CASSSVGRAFF
clone_size: -
v_call: TRBV11-2
j_call: TRBJ1-1
d_call: -

cdr3_nt: TGCGCCAGCAGCCAAGATGGGGGTAGCTCCTACGAGCAGTACTTC
cdr3_aa: CASSQDGGSSYEQYF
clone_size: -
v_call: TRBV4-1
j_call: TRBJ2-7
d_call: -

cdr3_nt: TGCGCCAGCAGCTTAGGGGGCGATGGCTACACCTTC
cdr3_aa: CASSLGGDGYTF
clone_size: many
v_call: TRBV5-1
j_call: TRBJ1-2
d_call: TRBD1

cdr3_nt: TGTGCCAGCAGTCCCTTATTGAAGCGGGACTACAATGAGCAGTTCTTC
cdr3_aa: CASSPLLKRDYNEQFF
clone_size: many
v_call: TRBV28
j_call: TRBJ2-1
d_call: TRBD2

cdr3_nt: TGTGCCAGCAGTAAGGTGGGCCACGCGGGAATTGAAGCTTTCTTT
cdr3_aa: CASSKVGHAGIEAFF
clone_size: -
v_call: TRBV27
j_call: TRBJ1-1
d_call: -

cdr3_nt: TGTGTCACCAGCAACCCCGGGACAACTTACTACGAGCAGTACTTC
cdr3_aa: CVTSNPGTTYYEQYF
clone_size: -
v_call: TRBV15
j_call: TRBJ2-7
d_call: -

cdr3_nt: TGTGCCAGCAGATACCCCGGGCAGGGGAGAGATACGCAGTATTTT
cdr3_aa: CASRYPGQGRDTQYF
clone_size: -
v_call: TRBV7-9
j_call: TRBJ2-3
d_call: -

cdr3_nt: TGTGCCAGTGACCGGGACAGCTACAATGAGCAGTTCTTC
cdr3_aa: CASDRDSYNEQFF
clone_size: -
v_call: TRBV28
j_call: TRBJ2-1
d_call: TRBD1

cdr3_nt: TGTGCCTGCGTCCGACCCAGGACCTCCCTATATGGCTACACCTTC
cdr3_aa: CACVRPRTSLYGYTF
clone_size: -
v_call: TRBV30
j_call: TRBJ1-2
d_call: -

cdr3_nt: TGCAGCGTTGAGACATCCCCGGGGGAGCAGTACTTC
cdr3_aa: CSVETSPGEQYF
clone_size: -
v_call: TRBV29-1
j_call: TRBJ2-7
d_call: -

cdr3_nt: TGCAGTGCTAAAACAGGGTTGCGCACAGATACGCAGTATTTT
cdr3_aa: CSAKTGLRTDTQYF
clone_size: -
v_call: TRBV20-1
j_call: TRBJ2-3
d_call: -

cdr3_nt: TGCAGTGCTAGATCTAACGGGAGGGGGTCCTACGAGCAGTACTTC
cdr3_aa: CSARSNGRGSYEQYF
clone_size: -
v_call: TRBV20-1
j_call: TRBJ2-7
d_call: TRBD2

cdr3_nt: TGTGCCAGCAGCTTACCGGGGACTGGGCGAGAGACCCAGTACTTC
cdr3_aa: CASSLPGTGRETQYF
clone_size: -
v_call: TRBV7-9
j_call: TRBJ2-5
d_call: -

cdr3_nt: TGCGCCAGCAGCCAAGGGACAGGGGGCCTCCAGTCCCGGTTCTTC
cdr3_aa: CASSQGTGGLQSRFF
clone_size: many
v_call: TRBV4-3
j_call: TRBJ2-1
d_call: TRBD1

cdr3_nt: TGTGCCAGCAGTACGTCCTTGGGAGCGGGAGGGCCAGATACGCAGTATTTT
cdr3_aa: CASSTSLGAGGPDTQYF
clone_size: -
v_call: TRBV27
j_call: TRBJ2-3
d_call: TRBD2

cdr3_nt: TGTGCCAGCAGCCCCGGACAGGGGCTCGACGAGCAGTACTTC
cdr3_aa: CASSPGQGLDEQYF
clone_size: -
v_call: TRBV9
j_call: TRBJ2-7
d_call: TRBD1

cdr3_nt: TGTGCCAGCAGTTACTCGTTGACTAGCGGGAGAGACAATGAGCAGTTCTTC
cdr3_aa: CASSYSLTSGRDNEQFF
clone_size: -
v_call: TRBV6-5
j_call: TRBJ2-1
d_call: TRBD2

cdr3_nt: TGTGCCAGCAGCCCCGGAACTACCCACGAGCAGTACTTC
cdr3_aa: CASSPGTTHEQYF
clone_size: few
v_call: TRBV3-1
j_call: TRBJ2-7
d_call: -

cdr3_nt: TGTGCCAGCAGCTTGGTCCAGGGGGCAATATGGACCGGGGAGCTGTTTTTT
cdr3_aa: CASSLVQGAIWTGELFF
clone_size: few
v_call: TRBV5-6
j_call: TRBJ2-2
d_call: TRBD1

cdr3_nt: TGTGCCAGCAGTTTAAACAACAGGGACGAGCAGTACTTC
cdr3_aa: CASSLNNRDEQYF
clone_size: few
v_call: TRBV27
j_call: TRBJ2-7
d_call: -

cdr3_nt: TGTGCCAGCAGTTACCTACGGGACAGGGGGTCTGAGCAGTACTTC
cdr3_aa: CASSYLRDRGSEQYF
clone_size: few
v_call: TRBV6-5
j_call: TRBJ2-7
d_call: TRBD1

cdr3_nt: TGCAGCGTCGACGCCGGGACAGGGACGTGGGATACGCAGTATTTT
cdr3_aa: CSVDAGTGTWDTQYF
clone_size: few
v_call: TRBV29-1
j_call: TRBJ2-3
d_call: TRBD1

cdr3_nt: TGTGCCAGCAGCACCCGGCGGGTGGGAAGGAACCCCTACGAGCAGTACTTC
cdr3_aa: CASSTRRVGRNPYEQYF
clone_size: few
v_call: TRBV12-3/TRBV12-4
j_call: TRBJ2-7
d_call: -

cdr3_nt: TGCAGCGTTAACCTTAGGGACAAAGGGACTGAAGCTTTCTTT
cdr3_aa: CSVNLRDKGTEAFF
clone_size: few
v_call: TRBV29-1
j_call: TRBJ1-1
d_call: -

cdr3_nt: TGTGCCAGCCATACAGGGGTCGATGAGCAGTTCTTC
cdr3_aa: CASHTGVDEQFF
clone_size: -
v_call: TRBV6-5
j_call: TRBJ2-1
d_call: TRBD1

cdr3_nt: TGTGCCAGCAGCCGACTAGGAAGCTCCTACAATGAGCAGTTCTTC
cdr3_aa: CASSRLGSSYNEQFF
clone_size: few
v_call: TRBV7-2
j_call: TRBJ2-1
d_call: -

cdr3_nt: TGCGCCAGCAGCCAAGATCCGATGAGCTCAGCGGGAGCAGGCTACAATGAGCAGTTCTTC
cdr3_aa: CASSQDPMSSAGAGYNEQFF
clone_size: -
v_call: TRBV4-1
j_call: TRBJ2-1
d_call: TRBD2

cdr3_nt: TGTGCCACCAGCAGATCAAGGACAGGGGCCACAGATACGCAGTATTTT
cdr3_aa: CATSRSRTGATDTQYF
clone_size: few
v_call: TRBV15
j_call: TRBJ2-3
d_call: TRBD1

cdr3_nt: TGTGCCAGCAGCGCGGGGACGGGCATTAAGGAAGCTTTCTTT
cdr3_aa: CASSAGTGIKEAFF
clone_size: many
v_call: TRBV9
j_call: TRBJ1-1
d_call: -

cdr3_nt: TGTGCCAGCAGCACACAGGGGGGGGAATACGAGCAGTACTTC
cdr3_aa: CASSTQGGEYEQYF
clone_size: few
v_call: TRBV7-8
j_call: TRBJ2-7
d_call: -